Below are 8 T cell receptor beta chains sequenced from a single sample in a study of blood T cell repertoires in COVID-19 (dated by TCRdb to between 2020 and 2021). The protocol used for the library was the immunoSEQ multiplex PCR assay. Sourced from immuneACCESS, this table was stored by TCRdb with only in-frame sequences that have V and J called. A share of the clones is absent; for the studies checked, an unresolved V gene accounts for under half, and the remainder has no known explanation. The sample profile shows 130,000 to 150,000 clones; 65% to 90% of them were found once. 5.5% to 8% of the sample lies in the top ten. Sequencing was performed on peripheral blood. The receptors originated from a woman aged 45-65 years in a cohort sampled during active or convalescent COVID-19.

This chain joins TRBV3-1 (or the pseudogene TRBV3-2) and TRBJ2-7, with D maybe TRBD1 (5 bases). Per the germline V gene, CDR1 is LGHDT and CDR2 is YNNKEL (reference sequence). V lost 2 bases and J 6 bases, leaving 11 bases between the germline ends. The CDR3 is 13 amino acids. DNA of the CDR3: TGTGCCAGCAGCCAATCCTTACAGGTCGAGCAGTACTTC. This codes for CASSQSLQVEQYF.

The genes are TRBV2 and TRBJ1-5; weak D call: TRBD1 (5 bases). The CDR3 has 13 residues. Deletions cut 6 bases from V and 2 bases from J, with 8 bases between. Germline V gene data show CDR1 as SNHLY and CDR2 as FYNNEI. The CDR3 here is CASRGRGNQPQHF. In nucleotides, the CDR3 is TGTGCCAGCAGGGGGCGTGGCAATCAGCCCCAGCATTTT.

The chain couples TRBV7-9 to TRBJ1-1; possibly TRBD1 for D (6 bases). Germline V gene lookup returns CDR1 SEHNR and CDR2 FQNEAQ (reference sequence). Trimming removed 5 bases at V and 2 bases at J, with 15 bases between. This CDR3 is 15 amino acids long. Here the CDR3 DNA reads TGTGCCAGCAGCCCAAGGGGGGGACACAACACTGAAGCTTTCTTT. It translates to CASSPRGGHNTEAFF.

This chain links TRBV19 with TRBJ1-1; D gene uncertain. This CDR3 comprises 13 residues. CDR1 and CDR2 from the germline V gene are LNHDA and SQIVND (reference sequence). Trimming shortened V by 5 bases and J by 3 bases, and 10 bases separated the two germline ends. The CDR3 coding sequence is TGTGCCAGTAGTCTGATGGGAGACACTGAAGCTTTCTTT. This gives the protein CASSLMGDTEAFF.

This clone was picked up a small number of times. The rearrangement links TRBV4-1 to TRBJ1-3, with D perhaps TRBD1 (6 bases). The CDR3 has 17 residues. The V and J ends lost 0 bases and 2 bases respectively, with 14 bases between them. Germline loops: CDR1 MGHRA, CDR2 YSYEKL. The chain's CDR3 is CASSQDRRRGPGNTIYF. Written as DNA, the CDR3 is TGCGCCAGCAGCCAAGATCGGCGGCGGGGGCCTGGAAACACCATATATTTT.

This rearrangement joins TRBV20-1 to TRBJ1-5; D is ambiguous. The germline CDR1 and CDR2 sequences are DFQATT and SNEGSKA (reference sequence). The germline V and J ends were trimmed by 3 bases and 3 bases, with 15 bases remaining between them. The CDR3 has 15 residues. The CDR3: CSASPSPGVNQPQHF. CDR3 coding DNA: TGCAGTGCTAGTCCGTCGCCGGGTGTCAATCAGCCCCAGCATTTT.

This rearrangement joins TRBV13 to TRBJ1-4; D is perhaps TRBD1 (6 bases). Germline lookup yields CDR1 PRHDT and CDR2 FYEKMQ (reference sequence). This CDR3 contains 16 residues. V gave up 5 bases and J gave up 2 bases, with 15 bases separating them. CDR3 loop: CASSLRAQGTNEKLFF. The CDR3 DNA sequence: TGTGCCAGCAGCCTAAGGGCTCAGGGGACTAATGAAAAACTGTTTTTT.

The chain employs TRBV4-2 and TRBJ1-4, with D uncertain. The V end was cut by 1 base, the J end by 4 bases, with 13 bases between. CDR3 length equals 16 residues. Germline assignment: CDR1 LGHNA and CDR2 YNFKEQ. CDR3 loop: CASSQVLGRGNEKLFF. Here the CDR3 DNA reads TGTGCCAGCAGCCAAGTTTTAGGGCGGGGTAATGAAAAACTGTTTTTT.